One T cell receptor beta chain is described in this entry. The clone's antigen remains unknown. No base-level quality is on record; no much larger clone is a single base apart. This record comes from a study of blood T cell repertoires in COVID-19 (dated by TCRdb to the early 2020s). Study-level background: Collaborator samples came from the United States, Italy and Spain and covered acute and convalescent phases of COVID-19. The material from the prospective study consisted of cDNA or gDNA derived from T cells, B-cell-depleted T cells, or PBMCs. The dataset comprised deeply sampled blood TCRbeta repertoires from subjects exposed to, actively infected with, or recovered from COVID-19. The repertoires were released in a freely available public database intended as a resource for research on the immune response to SARS-CoV-2. Samples came from the ongoing ImmuneRACE study (first 160 participants) plus 1,254 subjects from 6 global collaborators. A de-identified subject ID, COVID-19 status, age in years and sex were almost always included in the sample metadata. Where available, HLA class I and class II types were obtained from metadata supplied by the sample provider rather than from assay-based typing.

Participants in the prospective study were enrolled through a virtual design, were aged about 18 to 100 years, and lived in 24 United States geographic areas. Cohort assignment in the prospective study relied on participant-reported clinical history from a screening survey and a study questionnaire. In the prospective study, whole blood, serum and a nasopharyngeal or oropharyngeal swab were collected from each participant by mobile phlebotomists. Over a roughly two-month period, participants in the prospective study had the option of providing additional blood draws and questionnaires. Before DNA extraction, prospective study blood samples were shipped either frozen or at room temperature. The investigation overall reported the following: How much clinical and demographic metadata was included differed by source and by participant, and the metadata was provided uncurated.

TCRbeta CDR3 regions were amplified from genomic DNA using the immunoSEQ Assay, a bias-controlled multiplex PCR. In the authors' own workflow: Nucleated cell counts per sample were estimated from amplification of reference gene primers within the assay. To quantify the absolute abundance of each unique TCRbeta CDR3 rearrangement, sequence reads were collapsed and filtered. For each sample, productive Simpson clonality was calculated as the square root of Simpson's diversity index across productive rearrangements. TCRdb's version of the immuneACCESS table is confined to in-frame rearrangements and falls short of the full clone set. An unresolved V gene accounts for under half of the shortfall where checked; the remainder is of unknown origin. V and J calls and clone size are as listed in that table; D and trimming were resolved from the DNA. For this sample the table gives under 500,000 clones, of which roughly nine tenths were detected only once. The top ten clones comprise almost 2% of the sample.

The receptor comes from a woman aged 18-35 years with acute COVID-19. Specimen: PBMCs or T cells enriched from blood (not recorded which).

The CDR3 protein: CASSYTGLNSGNTIYF. Read as DNA, the sequence is TGTGCCAGCAGCTATACAGGGTTGAACTCTGGAAACACCATATATTTT. The rearrangement combines TRBV9 with TRBJ1-3, and the D gene may be TRBD1, 6 bases matching. The CDR3 numbers 16 residues from cysteine through phenylalanine. This entry keeps only the CDR3 DNA: 48 bases, framed from base 1. V gives up 4 bases and J gives up 0 bases, and the segment between their germline ends measures 14 bases. CDR1 and CDR2 are drawn from the germline V gene: SGDLS, YYNGEE.